The 30 T cell receptor beta chains below all came from one sample that was sequenced in a study of response to subunit inactivated influenza vaccine. Using its own MiXCR run on the RT-PCR reads, TCRdb lists one record per CDR3 protein. Of about 570,000 distinct CDR3 sequences listed, 12% were seen once; the top ten hold about 9.4%. Sequences were derived from PBMCs from blood, sampled on the day of vaccination. These receptors were taken from a man aged 50-60 years who received an inactivated influenza vaccine.

This clonotype occurred a few times. The rearrangement links TRBV12-3 or TRBV12-4 to TRBJ2-7; D not certain. V was cut by 6 bases and J by 1 base, with 10 bases left in between. The length of the CDR3 is 13 residues. CDR3 sequence reads: CASSLYESYEQYF. CDR3 bases: TGTGCCAGCAGCCTATATGAGTCCTACGAGCAGTACTTC.

This clonotype was picked up a small number of times. V usage is TRBV12-3 or TRBV12-4 and J usage is TRBJ2-1; 7 nucleotides agree with TRBD1. The CDR3 totals 12 residues. The trim removed 6 bases at V and 10 bases at J, leaving 6 bases unmatched. CDR3 nucleotides: TGTGCCAGCAGGCAGACAGGGTTCGAGCAGTTCTTC. Its translation is CASRQTGFEQFF.

Ten or more counts support this clonotype. The gene calls are TRBV5-1 and TRBJ2-1; the D gene is possibly TRBD1 (8 bases). CDR1 is SGHRS, CDR2 YFSETQ, per germline. Trimming took off 0 bases at V and 1 base at J, with 11 bases between the two ends. The CDR3 has 16 amino acids. As DNA, the CDR3 is TGCGCCAGCAGCTTGGTACAGGGGGGGTCCTACAATGAGCAGTTCTTC. Its protein is CASSLVQGGSYNEQFF. Complete variable domain (other parts from reference TRBV5-1 and TRBJ2-1): KAGVTQTPRYLIKTRGQQVTLSCSPISGHRSVSWYQQTPGQGLQFLFEYFSETQRNKGNFPGRFSGRQFSNSRSEMNVSTLELGDSALYLCASSLVQGGSYNEQFFGPGTRLTVL.

The chain combines TRBV11-2 with TRBJ1-3, with 9 nucleotides matching TRBD1. Germline CDR1 is SGHAT and CDR2 is FQNNGV. The CDR3 consists of 15 residues. V was clipped by 3 bases and J by 4 bases; unmatched bases: 4. The CDR3 DNA reads as TGTGCCAGCAGCTTCGGGACAGGGATCGGAAACACCATATATTTT. It yields the protein CASSFGTGIGNTIYF.

A few counts support this clonotype. The chain has TRBV5-6 and TRBJ2-3; D gene ambiguous. CDR1 SGHDT and CDR2 YYEEEE come from the germline V gene. Trimming pared 2 bases from V and 3 bases from J, leaving 13 bases between. CDR3 length equals 15 residues. The CDR3 sequence: CASSFRGVGTDTQYF. CDR3 DNA: TGTGCCAGCAGCTTCCGCGGAGTCGGGACAGATACGCAGTATTTT.

This clonotype has a count of ten or more. The chain is built from TRBV12-3 or TRBV12-4 and TRBJ1-1, with D uncertain. This CDR3 is 11 amino acids long. V shed 4 bases and J shed 5 bases, with 5 bases lying between them. The CDR3 reads CASSSITEAFF. In DNA, the CDR3 is TGTGCCAGCAGTTCCATTACTGAAGCTTTCTTT.

This clonotype was detected a few times. The V and J genes are TRBV10-3 and TRBJ2-1; D gene unclear. Germline CDR1 is ENHRY and CDR2 is SYGVKD. Trimming cost V 4 bases and J 0 bases, with 10 bases left between them. The CDR3 loop spans 15 amino acids. This CDR3 is CAISADKSSYNEQFF. The DNA of the CDR3 is TGTGCCATCAGTGCTGACAAAAGCTCCTACAATGAGCAGTTCTTC.

This clonotype was detected a few times. V usage is TRBV20-1 and J usage is TRBJ2-1; TRBD2 agrees at 14 bases. V dropped 4 bases and J dropped 8; count of bases not matched to a gene: 7. Germline CDR1 DFQATT, CDR2 SNEGSKA (reference sequence). This CDR3 region has 15 residues. CDR3 residues: CSATPQGLAGDEQFF. The DNA of the CDR3 is TGCAGTGCTACTCCCCAGGGACTAGCGGGAGATGAGCAGTTCTTC.

The chain carries TRBV24-1 and TRBJ2-1; the match to TRBD2 covers 14 bases. The CDR3 has 16 amino acids. Germline values: CDR1 KGHDR, CDR2 SFDVKD. V shed 9 bases, J shed 1 base, and the junction held 4 bases outside the gene matches. CDR3 amino acids: CATGTSGRGSYNEQFF. The CDR3, as DNA: TGTGCCACCGGGACTAGCGGGAGAGGGTCCTACAATGAGCAGTTCTTC.

This clonotype showed up just a few times. J is TRBJ1-1 and V is TRBV6-1; 9 bases map to TRBD1. Per germline, CDR1 MNHNS and CDR2 SASEGT. The CDR3 is made up of 16 amino acids. With V trimmed by 4 bases and J by 6 bases, 12 bases remained unmatched. In DNA, the CDR3 is TGTGCCAGCAGTGTACGACCCACAGGGGGCAAGGCTGAAGCTTTCTTT. Its translation: CASSVRPTGGKAEAFF.

This clonotype was picked up a small number of times. This chain connects TRBV5-1 to TRBJ2-7; the D is unclear. Germline V lookup: CDR1 SGHRS, CDR2 YFSETQ. The CDR3 contains 13 residues. V was cut by 0 bases and J by 9 bases, with 13 bases left in between. The chain's CDR3 is CASSLDRADGQYF. As DNA, the CDR3 is TGCGCCAGCAGCTTGGACCGTGCCGACGGGCAGTACTTC.

The V call is TRBV7-6, the J call TRBJ2-1, with D maybe TRBD2 (6 bases). Germline lookup yields CDR1 SGHVS and CDR2 FNYEAQ. The CDR3 has 15 residues. V was shortened by 1 base and J by 4 bases, with 11 bases between the two germline ends. The CDR3 is CASSLGGDQYNEQFF. The CDR3, as DNA: TGTGCCAGCAGCTTAGGGGGGGACCAATACAATGAGCAGTTCTTC.

The CDR3 DNA follows: TGTGCCAGTAGTATAGATGGACCCGGGGCACACTCACGCCAGGAGACCCAGTACTTC. It is translated as CASSIDGPGAHSRQETQYF. The J gene is TRBJ2-5, the V gene TRBV19; D might be TRBD1 or TRBD2, each matching 5 bases. Deletions cut 0 bases from V and 5 bases from J, with 25 bases between. The CDR3 runs to 19 residues. The germline V gene has CDR1 LNHDA and CDR2 SQIVND (reference sequence).

The chain is built from TRBV5-1 and TRBJ2-1; 12 bases align to TRBD2. Germline CDR1 and CDR2: SGHRS and YFSETQ. V lost 0 bases to trimming and J lost 9 bases; unmatched junction nucleotides: 10. This CDR3 region has 17 residues. CDR3 region: CASSLAATSGSQGEQFF. The CDR3 nucleotides are TGCGCCAGCAGCTTGGCCGCGACTAGCGGGAGTCAAGGTGAGCAGTTCTTC.

The CDR3 is CASSLVQSGGLTQYF. DNA of the CDR3: TGTGCCAGCAGCTTGGTTCAATCAGGGGGCTTGACCCAGTACTTC. The chain uses TRBV5-6 and TRBJ2-5, with TRBD1 identical over 8 bases. With 0 bases clipped from V and 7 bases from J, the junction kept 8 bases outside the gene matches. The CDR3 sequence is 15 residues long. CDR1 is SGHDT and CDR2 is YYEEEE in the germline V gene.

This clonotype has more than one count but fewer than ten. The chain has TRBV5-6 and TRBJ2-7; possible D gene TRBD2, 5 bases. The CDR3 consists of 15 residues. Looked up from germline, CDR1 is SGHDT and CDR2 is YYEEEE. V dropped 2 bases and J dropped 5 bases, with 17 bases sitting between them. The CDR3 coding sequence is TGTGCCAGCAGCTTTCGCCCCCGAGGGCGGGACGAGCAGTACTTC. This sequence encodes CASSFRPRGRDEQYF.

In its sample, this clonotype was seen a few times. V gene TRBV11-2 combines with J gene TRBJ2-1; 9 bases fit TRBD1. V trimming: 4 bases; J trimming: 2 bases; junction bases outside the gene matches: 6. This CDR3 comprises 16 residues. Germline-derived CDR1 and CDR2 are SGHAT and FQNNGV. The CDR3 coding sequence is TGTGCCAGCAGCTCTCGGACAGGGGTCGCCTACAATGAGCAGTTCTTC. This sequence encodes CASSSRTGVAYNEQFF. The variable domain in full, with the rest retrieved from reference TRBV11-2 and TRBJ2-1, is EAGVAQSPRYKIIEKRQSVAFWCNPISGHATLYWYQQILGQGPKLLIQFQNNGVVDDSQLPKDRFSAERLKGVDSTLKIQPAKLEDSAVYLCASSSRTGVAYNEQFFGPGTRLTVL.

A few counts support this clonotype. This chain links TRBV7-2 with TRBJ2-3; 7 bases line up with TRBD1. This CDR3 contains 16 residues. V lost 3 bases to trimming and J lost 3 bases; unmatched junction nucleotides: 9. Per the germline V gene, CDR1 is SGHTA and CDR2 is FQGNSA. The CDR3 here is CASSLTGYGATDTQYF. DNA of the CDR3: TGTGCCAGCAGCTTGACAGGGTACGGAGCGACAGATACGCAGTATTTT.

This clonotype was observed a handful of times. The V and J genes are TRBV7-9 and TRBJ2-3; no clear D. This CDR3 is 14 amino acids long. The V end was cut by 5 bases, the J end by 0 bases, with 9 bases between. The germline V gene encodes CDR1 SEHNR and CDR2 FQNEAQ (reference sequence). This CDR3 is CASSLPTSTDTQYF. The CDR3 coding sequence is TGTGCCAGCAGCCTCCCGACAAGCACAGATACGCAGTATTTT. Full variable domain (rest looked up from reference TRBV7-9 and TRBJ2-3): DTGVSQNPRHKITKRGQNVTFRCDPISEHNRLYWYRQTLGQGPEFLTYFQNEAQLEKSRLLSDRFSAERPKGSFSTLEIQRTEQGDSAMYLCASSLPTSTDTQYFGPGTRLTVL.

This clonotype was observed at least ten times. This sequence joins TRBV29-1 and TRBJ2-7; D is tentatively TRBD1 or TRBD2 (5 bases each). Germline values: CDR1 SQVTM, CDR2 ANQGSEA. This CDR3 comprises 12 residues. The V and J ends lost 5 bases and 2 bases respectively, with 10 bases between them. CDR3 coding DNA: TGCAGCGTTCGGGACGGCACCTACGAGCAGTACTTC. This translates into CSVRDGTYEQYF.

V and J are TRBV3-1 and TRBJ1-1; TRBD1 agrees at 7 bases. The J segment lost 3 bases and the V segment lost 1 base, leaving 2 bases of the junction unmatched. Per the germline V gene, CDR1 is LGHDT and CDR2 is YNNKEL (reference sequence). This CDR3 is built from 14 residues. As DNA, the CDR3 is TGTGCCAGCAGCCAAGTTGACAGGGACACTGAAGCTTTCTTT. Its protein is CASSQVDRDTEAFF.

At least ten counts were recorded for this clonotype. The V call is TRBV5-5, the J call TRBJ2-7, with 8 bases fitting TRBD2. The V and J ends lost 0 bases and 6 bases, in that order; junction bases with no gene match: 11. There are 16 residues in the CDR3. The germline V gene has CDR1 SGHKS and CDR2 YYEKEE (reference sequence). CDR3 in DNA: TGTGCCAGCAGCTTGGAAGTAGCGGGGACGCCGTTCGAGCAGTACTTC. Translated: CASSLEVAGTPFEQYF.

In its sample, this clonotype was seen a few times. V gene TRBV4-2 combines with J gene TRBJ2-3; D call uncertain. The CDR3 is 14 amino acids. V was pared by 4 bases and J by 4 bases, with 12 bases between. Germline CDR1 is LGHNA and CDR2 is YNFKEQ. CDR3 loop: CASSRKTGADTQYF. The CDR3 nucleotides read TGTGCCAGCAGCCGAAAGACTGGGGCAGATACGCAGTATTTT.

The chain is built from TRBV4-2 and TRBJ2-2, with a weak D call TRBD2 (6 bases). Germline lookup yields CDR1 LGHNA and CDR2 YNFKEQ. This CDR3 spans 16 amino acids. V was clipped by 1 base and J by 0 bases, with 9 bases between them. CDR3 region: CASSQGVAANTGELFF. The CDR3 DNA reads TGTGCCAGCAGCCAAGGGGTAGCGGCGAACACCGGGGAGCTGTTTTTT.

The V call is TRBV4-2, the J call TRBJ2-1; 8 bases are a match to TRBD1. CDR1 is LGHNA, CDR2 YNFKEQ, per germline. V shed 4 bases, J shed 6 bases, and the junction held 8 bases outside the gene matches. This CDR3 contains 15 residues. The CDR3 nucleotides read TGTGCCAGCAGCCGACCGGGACAGGCAATCAATGAGCAGTTCTTC. This translates into CASSRPGQAINEQFF.

The V gene is TRBV20-1, the J gene TRBJ2-1; the match to TRBD2 covers 7 bases. The V gene's germline CDR1 is DFQATT and CDR2 SNEGSKA (reference sequence). The CDR3 covers 15 residues. Trimming removed 6 bases from V and 1 base from J; junction bases left unmatched: 9. CDR3 sequence reads: CSAPSPGGSYNEQFF. In DNA form, the CDR3 reads TGCAGTGCACCGAGCCCGGGGGGATCCTACAATGAGCAGTTCTTC.

This clonotype was picked up many times. This chain links TRBV19 with TRBJ1-2; D is perhaps TRBD1 (6 bases). Germline V gives CDR1 LNHDA, CDR2 SQIVND (reference sequence). The length of the CDR3 is 13 residues. Trimming removed 2 bases at V and 4 bases at J, with 8 bases between. The CDR3 is CASSIQQGYGYTF. CDR3 in DNA: TGTGCCAGTAGTATACAACAGGGCTATGGCTACACCTTC. Using reference TRBV19 and TRBJ1-2 for the parts outside the CDR3, the full variable domain is DGGITQSPKYLFRKEGQNVTLSCEQNLNHDAMYWYRQDPGQGLRLIYYSQIVNDFQKGDIAEGYSVSREKKESFPLTVTSAQKNPTAFYLCASSIQQGYGYTFGSGTRLTVV.

The gene calls are TRBV5-1 and TRBJ2-1; a weak D match, TRBD2 (6 bases). Germline V gives CDR1 SGHRS, CDR2 YFSETQ. Trimming cost V 1 base and J 5 bases, with 19 bases left between them. The CDR3 has 17 amino acids. CDR3: CASSLSAGAGINNEQFF. CDR3 nucleotide sequence: TGCGCCAGCAGCTTGAGCGCCGGGGCGGGAATTAACAATGAGCAGTTCTTC.

This chain joins TRBV29-1 and TRBJ2-3; 7 bases line up with TRBD1. With 4 bases clipped from V and 1 base from J, the junction kept 2 bases outside the gene matches. The CDR3 runs 13 residues. CDR1 is SQVTM, CDR2 ANQGSEA, per germline. Here the CDR3 DNA reads TGCAGCGTTGTAACAGGGGGCACAGATACGCAGTATTTT. Translated: CSVVTGGTDTQYF.

The gene calls are TRBV12-3 or TRBV12-4 and TRBJ2-5; 9 bases line up with TRBD2. Trimming at V came to 3 bases and at J to 5 bases, leaving 10 bases not matched to a gene. This CDR3 comprises 16 residues. This CDR3 is CASSFGLSGGMETQYF. CDR3 bases: TGTGCCAGCAGTTTTGGTCTTAGCGGGGGAATGGAGACCCAGTACTTC.